This T cell receptor (beta chain) stems from a study of T cells in narcolepsy. The study, taken as a whole, reports: Healthy controls reportedly lacked the autoreactive clonotypes serially found in patients' blood.

A remark on this clone: Its antigen is still unknown.

CDR3 length: 16 amino acids. Trimming pared 3 bases from V and 0 bases from J, leaving 11 bases between. Germline V gene data show CDR1 as SNHLY and CDR2 as FYNNEI. Profiling relied on immunoSEQ multiplex PCR, and the TCRdb table lists in-frame clones only, not all of them. The table records over 25,000 clones, about 80% of them present only once. This TCR derives from a human donor in good health. Sequencing used memory (CD45RA-) CD4+ T cells from blood. This rearrangement joins TRBV2 to TRBJ2-2; TRBD2 is a possible D gene (7 bases). The CDR3 here is CASSETGLANTGELFF. The CDR3, as DNA: TGTGCCAGCAGTGAGACAGGACTAGCGAACACCGGGGAGCTGTTTTTT.